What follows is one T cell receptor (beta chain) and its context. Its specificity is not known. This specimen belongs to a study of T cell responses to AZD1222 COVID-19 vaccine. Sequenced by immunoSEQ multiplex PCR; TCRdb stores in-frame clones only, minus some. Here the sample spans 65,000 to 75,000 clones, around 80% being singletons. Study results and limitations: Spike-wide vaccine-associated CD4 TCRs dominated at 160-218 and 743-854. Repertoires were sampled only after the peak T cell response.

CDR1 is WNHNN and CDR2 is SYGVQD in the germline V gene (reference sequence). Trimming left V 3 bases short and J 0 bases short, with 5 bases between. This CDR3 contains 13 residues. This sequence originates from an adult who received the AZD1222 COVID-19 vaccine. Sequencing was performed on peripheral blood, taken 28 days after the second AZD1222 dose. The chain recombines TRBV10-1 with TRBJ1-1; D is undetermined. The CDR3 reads CASSDVLNTEAFF. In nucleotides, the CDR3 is TGCGCCAGCAGTGACGTTCTGAACACTGAAGCTTTCTTT.